A single sample is the source of the 27 T cell receptor beta chains below, sequenced in a study of blood T cells in healthy people across ages. Sample-barcoded 5' priming and a J-beta primer mix drove a second PCR of roughly 6 to 12 cycles. A single record per CDR3 protein comes from TCRdb applying MiXCR to the 5' RACE reads. The sample contains hundreds of thousands of distinct CDR3 sequences, around two thirds of which appear only once. The specimen was blood. The receptors were gathered from a man aged 25-40 years in good health.

The CDR3 is CASSLTRGRSDYNSPLHF. CDR3 bases: TGTGCCAGCAGCCTCACAAGAGGCCGGAGCGATTATAATTCACCCCTCCACTTT. The chain joins TRBV6-1 to TRBJ1-6, with D unresolved. The V end was cut by 6 bases, the J end by 4 bases, with 22 bases between. The germline V gene encodes CDR1 MNHNS and CDR2 SASEGT. The CDR3 runs to 18 residues.

V and J are TRBV20-1 and TRBJ1-2; TRBD1 agrees at 9 bases. The CDR3 is 12 amino acids. The trim removed 5 bases at V and 4 bases at J, leaving 2 bases unmatched. Germline values: CDR1 DFQATT, CDR2 SNEGSKA (reference sequence). CDR3 protein: CSASDRGYGYTF. The CDR3 bases are TGCAGTGCTTCGGACAGGGGCTATGGCTACACCTTC.

The chain carries TRBV28 and TRBJ2-7; TRBD2 might be the D (7 bases). The CDR3 contains 14 residues. Between the trimmed V and J ends, which lost 2 bases and 5 bases, there was a span of 13 bases. In germline, CDR1 is MDHEN, CDR2 SYDVKM. The CDR3, as DNA: TGTGCCAGCAGTTTAGGGGAGGGGGACCACGAGCAGTACTTC. Amino acid sequence: CASSLGEGDHEQYF.

This clonotype was detected only a few times. The chain is built from TRBV7-2 and TRBJ2-5, with 12 bases identical to TRBD2. TRBJ2-7 explains the end of the DNA better; the J call may be wrong. This CDR3 is 16 amino acids long. Germline V gives CDR1 SGHTA, CDR2 FQGNSA. The CDR3 DNA follows: TGTGCCAGCAGCCGAGCCCCTAGCGGGGGGGCCTACGAGCAGTACTTC. Protein: CASSRAPSGGAYEQYF.

This chain uses TRBV20-1 with TRBJ2-5; 10 nucleotides line up with TRBD1. The CDR3 consists of 15 residues. V was pared by 0 bases and J by 4 bases, with 5 bases of the junction left unmatched. The germline gives CDR1 DFQATT, CDR2 SNEGSKA (reference sequence). The CDR3 DNA is TGCAGTGCTAGAGATAGACAGGGGGCGGGAGAGACCCAGTACTTC. Translating it yields CSARDRQGAGETQYF.

This clonotype was seen only a few times. This rearrangement joins TRBV20-1 to TRBJ2-1, with a tentative D call TRBD2 (5 bases). Germline V lookup: CDR1 DFQATT, CDR2 SNEGSKA (reference sequence). This CDR3 has 11 residues. V was shortened by 5 bases and J by 8 bases, with 10 bases between the two germline ends. CDR3 in amino acids: CSAELGDEQFF. For the CDR3, the DNA is TGCAGTGCTGAGCTCGGGGATGAGCAGTTCTTC.

The rearrangement uses TRBV29-1 and TRBJ2-1; 9 bases are shared with TRBD1. The V and J ends lost 4 bases and 10 bases, in that order; junction bases with no gene match: 2. This CDR3 spans 11 amino acids. Germline V gene sequence: CDR1 SQVTM, CDR2 ANQGSEA. This CDR3 reads CSVGQGDEQFF. Here the CDR3 DNA reads TGCAGCGTTGGACAGGGGGACGAGCAGTTCTTC.

The CDR3 nucleotides read TGTGCCTGGCGTGCTACCGGAGGTGAAAAACTGTTTTTT. This encodes CAWRATGGEKLFF. The genes are TRBV30 and TRBJ1-4; unclear D gene. The CDR3 has 13 amino acids. From germline, CDR1 is GTSNPN and CDR2 SVGIG (reference sequence). Deletions cut 5 bases from V and 7 bases from J, with 14 bases between.

V is TRBV10-3 and J is TRBJ2-7; D is unresolved. The germline V gene encodes CDR1 ENHRY and CDR2 SYGVKD. This CDR3 has 12 residues. The ends were cut back, 2 bases at V and 6 bases at J, with 8 bases in the middle. The CDR3 sequence: CAISENPLEQYF. The CDR3, as DNA: TGTGCCATCAGTGAGAACCCCCTCGAGCAGTACTTC.

The chain carries TRBV5-1 and TRBJ1-4; D gene unclear. Per germline, CDR1 SGHRS and CDR2 YFSETQ. Trimming shortened V by 5 bases and J by 6 bases, and 11 bases separated the two germline ends. This CDR3 is built from 13 residues. DNA of the CDR3: TGCGCCAGCAGTTCCGACGGAGATGAAAAACTGTTTTTT. Translating it yields CASSSDGDEKLFF. Full variable domain (rest looked up from reference TRBV5-1 and TRBJ1-4): KAGVTQTPRYLIKTRGQQVTLSCSPISGHRSVSWYQQTPGQGLQFLFEYFSETQRNKGNFPGRFSGRQFSNSRSEMNVSTLELGDSALYLCASSSDGDEKLFFGSGTQLSVL.

The chain joins TRBV20-1 to TRBJ1-2; 7 bases fit TRBD1. The V and J ends lost 4 bases and 8 bases, in that order; junction bases with no gene match: 16. Germline assignment: CDR1 DFQATT and CDR2 SNEGSKA (reference sequence). This CDR3 spans 15 amino acids. CDR3 coding DNA: TGCAGTGCTATCACACGCACAGGGGTGAGGGGGGGCTACACCTTC. Its protein is CSAITRTGVRGGYTF.

This clonotype was counted a few times. The chain has TRBV5-1 and TRBJ2-3; possibly TRBD2 for D (6 bases). Trimming took off 0 bases at V and 2 bases at J, with 10 bases between the two ends. The CDR3 is made up of 15 amino acids. Germline V gene lookup returns CDR1 SGHRS and CDR2 YFSETQ. CDR3 nucleotide sequence: TGCGCCAGCAGCTTGGTTAGCGGACTCACAGATACGCAGTATTTT. It encodes CASSLVSGLTDTQYF.

This clonotype was seen a handful of times. V gene TRBV27 combines with J gene TRBJ1-4; a weak D match, TRBD1 (6 bases). CDR3 size: 13 residues. V was clipped by 6 bases and J by 7 bases, with 12 bases between them. CDR1 and CDR2 (germline): MNHEY, SMNVEV (reference sequence). The CDR3 sequence: CASRLQGGEKLFF. The CDR3 nucleotides are TGTGCCAGCAGGTTACAGGGTGGTGAAAAACTGTTTTTT.

This chain links TRBV14 with TRBJ1-2; 8 bases line up with TRBD1. CDR1 and CDR2 (germline): SGHDN, FVKESK. The V and J ends lost 1 base and 4 bases, in that order; junction bases with no gene match: 20. This CDR3 spans 20 amino acids. The CDR3 loop is CASSQGFGTTGVTNLYGYTF. CDR3 in DNA: TGTGCCAGCAGCCAAGGTTTTGGAACGACAGGGGTCACGAATCTCTATGGCTACACCTTC.

The genes are TRBV29-1 and TRBJ2-7; the match to TRBD1 covers 10 bases. TRBJ2-5 explains the end of the DNA better; the J call may be wrong. The germline V gene has CDR1 SQVTM and CDR2 ANQGSEA. The CDR3 spans 15 residues. CDR3: CSVELGTGVGETQYF. CDR3 bases: TGCAGCGTTGAACTGGGGACAGGGGTAGGAGAGACCCAGTACTTC.

The chain couples TRBV18 to TRBJ2-5; TRBD2 matches 9 bases. With the DNA end fitting TRBJ2-7 better, the J assignment may be wrong. CDR3 length equals 15 residues. CDR1 and CDR2 from the germline V gene are KGHSH and LQKENI. CDR3 nucleotide sequence: TGTGCCAGCTCACCTGGGACTAGCCGTCGCTACGAGCAGTACTTC. It is translated as CASSPGTSRRYEQYF.

The chain uses TRBV7-8 and TRBJ2-5, with 11 bases that match TRBD2. In germline, CDR1 is SGHVS, CDR2 FQNEAQ. V shed 8 bases and J 5 bases; nucleotides not matched to a gene: 7. The CDR3 contains 14 residues. CDR3 sequence: CASLSSGGWETQYF. The DNA of the CDR3 is TGTGCCAGCCTCTCTAGCGGGGGGTGGGAGACCCAGTACTTC.

This chain's CDR3 is CASKRGRETQYF. CDR3 nucleotides: TGTGCCAGCAAAAGGGGGCGTGAGACCCAGTACTTC. This chain uses TRBV6-5 with TRBJ2-5; 7 nucleotides line up with TRBD1. Losses at the gene ends were 7 bases for V and 5 bases for J; bases not matched to a gene: 4. CDR3 size: 12 residues. CDR1 is MNHEY and CDR2 is SVGAGI in the germline V gene.

The V gene is TRBV4-1, the J gene TRBJ2-7; maybe TRBD2 (6 bases). The CDR3 is made up of 12 amino acids. V was shortened by 3 bases and J by 7 bases, with 10 bases between the two germline ends. The V gene's germline CDR1 is MGHRA and CDR2 YSYEKL. DNA of the CDR3: TGCGCCAGCAGCCAGACTAGGGATGAGCAGTACTTC. Translating gives CASSQTRDEQYF.

The chain uses TRBV5-1 and TRBJ1-5; D is unresolved. This CDR3 is 16 amino acids long. From germline, CDR1 is SGHRS and CDR2 YFSETQ. Trimming took off 0 bases at V and 5 bases at J, with 15 bases between the two ends. CDR3 nucleotides: TGCGCCAGCAGCTTGGGGGAGGCGTTCGCGGATCAGCCCCAGCATTTT. It yields the protein CASSLGEAFADQPQHF.

The chain uses TRBV4-1 and TRBJ1-1; D perhaps matches TRBD1 (6 bases). Per the germline V gene, CDR1 is MGHRA and CDR2 is YSYEKL. This CDR3 has 16 residues. V was shortened by 4 bases and J by 0 bases, with 15 bases between the two germline ends. The CDR3 DNA reads as TGCGCCAGCAGCCCAGCAAGAAACAGGGTGAACACTGAAGCTTTCTTT. It encodes CASSPARNRVNTEAFF.

This clonotype occurred a few times. The CDR3 coding sequence is TGTGCCAGCAGCTTAGTGTTAAAGCCGGAAGCTTTCGAGGTGGAGCCCCAGCATTTT. The encoded protein is CASSLVLKPEAFEVEPQHF. The rearrangement uses TRBV7-9 and TRBJ1-5; no reliable D call. Trimming stripped 1 base from V and 8 bases from J, with 27 bases between. The germline V gene encodes CDR1 SEHNR and CDR2 FQNEAQ (reference sequence). CDR3 length: 19 amino acids.

Written as DNA, the CDR3 is TGTGCCAGCAGCTTAATTCCGACCGGAGGGCGGGGGACTCCTCAAGAGACCCAGTACTTC. It yields the protein CASSLIPTGGRGTPQETQYF. This chain links TRBV7-3 with TRBJ2-5; 7 bases agree with TRBD2. J gave up 2 bases and V 1 base, and 19 bases lay outside the gene matches. The germline CDR1 and CDR2 sequences are SGHTA and FQGTGA. The CDR3 is made up of 20 amino acids.

This clonotype was seen only a few times. The CDR3: CSAQGLAGGILSEEQYF. The CDR3 bases are TGCAGTGCTCAGGGACTAGCGGGGGGGATTCTCTCGGAAGAGCAGTACTTC. This rearrangement joins TRBV20-1 to TRBJ2-5, with 16 bases lining up with TRBD2. This CDR3 comprises 17 residues. Germline lookup yields CDR1 DFQATT and CDR2 SNEGSKA (reference sequence). Losses at the gene ends were 5 bases for V and 11 bases for J; bases not matched to a gene: 17.

This clonotype was seen only once. V usage is TRBV12-3 or TRBV12-4 and J usage is TRBJ2-5; tentatively, D is TRBD1 (6 bases). The CDR3 is 14 amino acids. The V gene lost 1 base and the J gene lost 4 bases, with 10 bases spanning the gap. The CDR3 spells CASSLVPRGETQYF. The CDR3 region has the DNA TGTGCCAGCAGTTTAGTCCCCAGGGGAGAGACCCAGTACTTC.

The V gene is TRBV10-3, the J gene TRBJ2-7; 8 bases align to TRBD2. Trimming at V came to 6 bases and at J to 2 bases, leaving 6 bases not matched to a gene. The length of the CDR3 is 14 residues. Per germline, CDR1 ENHRY and CDR2 SYGVKD. CDR3 DNA sequence: TGTGCCATCAGAAGGACTAGCCTCACCTACGAGCAGTACTTC. Protein sequence: CAIRRTSLTYEQYF.

The V call is TRBV20-1, the J call TRBJ2-4; TRBD1 matches at 7 bases. The tail of the sequence fits TRBJ2-7 better, so the J call may be wrong. CDR3 length: 13 amino acids. Germline CDR1 and CDR2: DFQATT and SNEGSKA (reference sequence). CDR3 in DNA: TGCAGTGCTATCGACAGGGAGAAGTACGAGCAGTACTTC. Its translation is CSAIDREKYEQYF.